These 21 T cell receptor beta chains were all obtained from the same sample, sequenced in a study of T cell repertoires in ileal Crohn's disease. The protocol was immunoSEQ multiplex PCR, while the TCRdb copy is restricted to in-frame clones and leaves out a portion. This sample has 4,000 or so clones, with 85% found just once. Documented time point: neoterminal ileum biopsy at postoperative endoscopy, about 6 months after surgery. The specimen sequenced was ileal tissue. Source of these receptors: an adult with Crohn's disease.

J is TRBJ1-4 and V is TRBV7-9; weak D call: TRBD1 (6 bases). Trimming removed 4 bases at V and 10 bases at J, with 19 bases between. This CDR3 contains 15 residues. In germline, CDR1 is SEHNR, CDR2 FQNEAQ (reference sequence). The CDR3 is CASSSTGQTNLKLFF. CDR3 DNA sequence: TGTGCCAGCAGCTCGACTGGACAGACAAATTTAAAACTGTTTTTT.

The chain couples TRBV19 to TRBJ1-5; 9 nucleotides match TRBD1. CDR3 length equals 16 residues. The V gene's germline CDR1 is LNHDA and CDR2 SQIVND (reference sequence). V lost 4 bases and J lost 3; bases outside the gene matches: 7. CDR3 loop: CASSKRTGGSNQPQHF. DNA of the CDR3: TGTGCCAGTAGTAAACGAACAGGGGGCTCCAATCAGCCCCAGCATTTT.

The chain employs TRBV4-2 and TRBJ1-2; D is possibly TRBD1 (5 bases). This CDR3 contains 13 residues. The germline V gene encodes CDR1 LGHNA and CDR2 YNFKEQ. V shed 4 bases and J shed 6 bases, with 12 bases lying between them. The CDR3: CASSLGQGDGYTF. The CDR3 nucleotides read TGTGCCAGCAGCCTGGGGCAGGGTGATGGCTACACCTTC.

The J gene is TRBJ2-6, the V gene TRBV5-6, with 7 bases identical to TRBD1. With V trimmed by 3 bases and J by 12 bases, 15 bases remained unmatched. The CDR3 covers 16 residues. From germline, CDR1 is SGHDT and CDR2 YYEEEE. The CDR3: CASSSGPDRVGAVLTF. The CDR3 bases are TGTGCCAGCAGCTCGGGACCAGACAGGGTTGGGGCCGTCCTGACTTTC.

This chain uses TRBV5-4 with TRBJ2-7, with D possibly TRBD2 on 6 matching bases. Germline V CDR1 and CDR2: SGHNT, YYREEE (reference sequence). The CDR3 totals 15 residues. V was clipped by 2 bases and J by 5 bases, with 17 bases between them. The DNA of the CDR3 is TGTGCCAGCAGCTTAACCGGGACTCCTGTGGACGAGCAGTACTTC. Protein product: CASSLTGTPVDEQYF.

This chain joins TRBV30 and TRBJ1-2; the D gene is possibly TRBD1 (6 bases). Germline CDR1 reads GTSNPN; CDR2 reads SVGIG (reference sequence). Trimming shortened V by 4 bases and J by 4 bases, and 13 bases separated the two germline ends. The CDR3 spans 13 residues. The chain's CDR3 is CAWTFQGSYGYTF. The CDR3 coding sequence is TGTGCCTGGACATTCCAGGGGAGCTATGGCTACACCTTC.

This chain links TRBV5-8 with TRBJ2-1; TRBD2 might be the D (6 bases). The germline gives CDR1 SGHTS, CDR2 YDEGEE. Trimming removed 1 base at V and 9 bases at J, with 11 bases between. CDR3 size: 13 residues. The CDR3 DNA reads TGTGCCAGCAGCTTGTTGTACGGGGGTGAGCAGTTCTTC. Encoded protein: CASSLLYGGEQFF.

The chain couples TRBV19 to TRBJ1-5; TRBD1 might be the D (5 bases). This CDR3 region has 13 residues. Germline V gives CDR1 LNHDA, CDR2 SQIVND (reference sequence). V gave up 9 bases and J gave up 2 bases, with 11 bases separating them. CDR3 in amino acids: CASRPGGNQPQHF. The CDR3 bases are TGTGCCAGCAGACCGGGGGGCAATCAGCCCCAGCATTTT.

This rearrangement joins TRBV6-4 to TRBJ2-1; 8 bases fit TRBD2. The CDR3 spans 15 residues. V lost 1 base to trimming and J lost 6 bases; unmatched junction nucleotides: 5. CDR1 and CDR2 from the germline V gene are MRHNA and SNTAGT. CDR3: CASSDLGGGTNEQFF. Here the CDR3 DNA reads TGTGCCAGCAGTGACTTAGGCGGGGGGACCAATGAGCAGTTCTTC.

The chain recombines TRBV11-3 with TRBJ1-2; D may be TRBD1 (6 bases). This CDR3 is 13 amino acids long. Germline CDR1 reads SGHNT; CDR2 reads YENEEA. V was pared by 5 bases and J by 10 bases, with 17 bases between. Here the CDR3 reads CASSQYRELDYTF. CDR3 DNA sequence: TGTGCCAGCAGCCAATACAGGGAATTGGACTACACCTTC.

The rearrangement joins TRBV6-1 to TRBJ1-1, with 8 nucleotides matching TRBD1. Per germline, CDR1 MNHNS and CDR2 SASEGT. The CDR3 has 15 amino acids. V was pared by 4 bases and J by 1 base, with 5 bases of the junction left unmatched. The chain's CDR3 is CASSATGTGNTEAFF. CDR3 sequence (DNA): TGTGCCAGCAGTGCTACCGGGACAGGGAACACTGAAGCTTTCTTT.

Worth noting for this clone: At one boundary the junction diverges from the germline segment, which might be a read error. Distinct nucleotide sequences in the sample also encode this CDR3. Here the CDR3 reads CASSAGGQTQYF. DNA for the CDR3: TGTGCCAGCTCCGCAGGGGGGCAGACCCAGTACTTC. J is TRBJ2-5 and V is TRBV4-1; D is perhaps TRBD1 (7 bases). There are 12 residues in the CDR3. CDR1 is MGHRA, CDR2 YSYEKL, per germline.

This clone was picked up one time. This chain uses TRBV29-1 with TRBJ2-7, with a possible D match to TRBD1 (5 bases). The V gene's germline CDR1 is SQVTM and CDR2 ANQGSEA. There are 11 residues in the CDR3. V dropped 4 bases and J dropped 3 bases, with 7 bases sitting between them. CDR3 region: CSVVRGYEQYF. Written as DNA, the CDR3 is TGCAGCGTTGTAAGGGGCTACGAGCAGTACTTC.

The chain recombines TRBV7-8 with TRBJ2-3; the match to TRBD1 covers 12 bases. V was clipped by 1 base and J by 6 bases; unmatched bases: 8. CDR3 size: 17 residues. CDR1 SGHVS and CDR2 FQNEAQ come from the germline V gene. CDR3: CASSLGPPGQGADTQYF. The CDR3 DNA follows: TGTGCCAGCAGCTTAGGGCCCCCGGGACAGGGGGCTGATACGCAGTATTTT.

The chain carries TRBV7-2 and TRBJ2-2; 8 bases align to TRBD2. The V gene end was trimmed by 4 bases and the J gene end by 6 bases; junction bases not matched to a gene: 7. The CDR3 spans 15 residues. CDR1 and CDR2 (germline): SGHTA, FQGNSA. The DNA of the CDR3 is TGTGCCAGCAGCTCCGCCAGCGGGGGATCCGGGGAGCTGTTTTTT. Protein: CASSSASGGSGELFF.

This clone has a single count. The chain carries TRBV9 and TRBJ1-1; no clear D gene. The V gene lost 0 bases and the J gene lost 0 bases, with 6 bases spanning the gap. The CDR3 is made up of 14 amino acids. CDR1 SGDLS and CDR2 YYNGEE come from the germline V gene. CDR3 nucleotide sequence: TGTGCCAGCAGCGTAGGGCAGATGAACACTGAAGCTTTCTTT. Amino acid sequence: CASSVGQMNTEAFF.

The chain links TRBV7-2 to TRBJ2-4; 7 nucleotides agree with TRBD2. This CDR3 spans 13 amino acids. Germline CDR1 SGHTA, CDR2 FQGNSA. The V gene end was trimmed by 3 bases and the J gene end by 12 bases; junction bases not matched to a gene: 8. CDR3 in amino acids: CASSFGPGGGQYF. In nucleotides, the CDR3 is TGTGCCAGCAGCTTCGGCCCGGGGGGAGGTCAGTACTTC. Full variable domain (remainder filled in from reference TRBV7-2 and TRBJ2-4): GAGVSQSPSNKVTEKGKDVELRCDPISGHTALYWYRQSLGQGLEFLIYFQGNSAPDKSGLPSDRFSAERTGGSVSTLTIQRTQQEDSAVYLCASSFGPGGGQYFGAGTRLSVL.

The rearrangement joins TRBV6-1 to TRBJ2-3, with D unresolved. Trimming shortened V by 6 bases and J by 5 bases, and 6 bases separated the two germline ends. Germline assignment: CDR1 MNHNS and CDR2 SASEGT. This CDR3 spans 11 amino acids. In nucleotides, the CDR3 is TGTGCCAGCAGCCCCCAAGATACGCAGTATTTT. Its translation: CASSPQDTQYF.

The V gene is TRBV5-1, the J gene TRBJ2-1; 7 bases are a match to TRBD2. Germline V gives CDR1 SGHRS, CDR2 YFSETQ. This CDR3 is built from 13 residues. The junction had 8 bases not matched to a gene; V was cut back by 7 bases and J by 7 bases. CDR3: CASAPAGLNEQFF. The CDR3 DNA is TGCGCCAGCGCACCAGCGGGGCTAAATGAGCAGTTCTTC. The variable domain in full, completed from reference TRBV5-1 and TRBJ2-1, reads KAGVTQTPRYLIKTRGQQVTLSCSPISGHRSVSWYQQTPGQGLQFLFEYFSETQRNKGNFPGRFSGRQFSNSRSEMNVSTLELGDSALYLCASAPAGLNEQFFGPGTRLTVL.

The chain joins TRBV6-5 to TRBJ1-6; TRBD1 is a possible D gene (5 bases). The V end was cut by 5 bases, the J end by 10 bases, with 15 bases between. The CDR3 extends over 14 amino acids. Germline assignment: CDR1 MNHEY and CDR2 SVGAGI. Written as DNA, the CDR3 is TGTGCCAGCAGTGTGGGCAGGGTAGGGTCACCCCTCCACTTT. It codes for CASSVGRVGSPLHF.

This clone was counted a few times. The rearrangement joins TRBV28 to TRBJ1-2; D is ambiguous. The CDR3 is 15 amino acids. V was pared by 4 bases and J by 2 bases, with 14 bases between. Germline V gives CDR1 MDHEN, CDR2 SYDVKM. CDR3 bases: TGTGCCAGCAGTTCCCCCGGGAGGGAGAACTATGGCTACACCTTC. Its protein product is CASSSPGRENYGYTF.